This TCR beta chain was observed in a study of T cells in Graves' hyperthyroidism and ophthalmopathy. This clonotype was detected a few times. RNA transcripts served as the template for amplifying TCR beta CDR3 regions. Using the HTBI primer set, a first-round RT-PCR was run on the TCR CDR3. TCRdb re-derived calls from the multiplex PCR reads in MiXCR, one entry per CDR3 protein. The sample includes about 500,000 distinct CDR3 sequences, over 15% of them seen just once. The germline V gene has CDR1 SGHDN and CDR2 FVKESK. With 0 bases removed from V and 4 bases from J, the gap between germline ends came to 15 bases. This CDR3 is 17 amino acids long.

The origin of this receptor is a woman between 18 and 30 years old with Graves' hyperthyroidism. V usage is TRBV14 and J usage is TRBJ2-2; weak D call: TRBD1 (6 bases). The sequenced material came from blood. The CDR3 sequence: CASSQDIQGSLTGELFF. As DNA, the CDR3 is TGTGCCAGCAGCCAAGATATCCAGGGGAGCCTCACCGGGGAGCTGTTTTTT.